This T cell receptor beta chain came from a study of blood T cell repertoires in COVID-19. How the authors handled the data: Amplification from reference gene primers served as the basis for estimated nucleated cell counts. Measured with immunoSEQ multiplex PCR; TCRdb has only the in-frame clones, and not every one. The V and J calls and the clone size are those of that table, but D and trimming were determined from the DNA. This sample carries about 280,000 clones, nearly 90% of them seen once, and the ten largest clones take more than 7.5%. Source material: peripheral blood. This receptor was obtained from a young man with active or convalescent COVID-19.

The DNA for the CDR3 is TGTGCCAGCAGCGAGAGCGGGGGGGGATTGGACGAGCAGTACTTC. It specifies CASSESGGGLDEQYF. The chain links TRBV9 to TRBJ2-7, with 10 bases lining up with TRBD2. V lost 3 bases to trimming and J lost 5 bases; unmatched junction nucleotides: 8. The germline V gene encodes CDR1 SGDLS and CDR2 YYNGEE. The CDR3 sequence is 15 residues long.